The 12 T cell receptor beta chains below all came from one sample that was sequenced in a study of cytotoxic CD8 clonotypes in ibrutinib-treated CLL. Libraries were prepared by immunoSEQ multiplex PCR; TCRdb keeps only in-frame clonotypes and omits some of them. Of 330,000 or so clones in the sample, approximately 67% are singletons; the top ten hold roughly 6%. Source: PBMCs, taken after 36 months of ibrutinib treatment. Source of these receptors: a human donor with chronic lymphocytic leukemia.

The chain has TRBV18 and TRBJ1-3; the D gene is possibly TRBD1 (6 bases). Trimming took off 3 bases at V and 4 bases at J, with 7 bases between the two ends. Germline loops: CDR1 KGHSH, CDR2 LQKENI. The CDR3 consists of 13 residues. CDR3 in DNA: TGTGCCAGCTCACCCGGACAGGGAAACACCATATATTTT. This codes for CASSPGQGNTIYF.

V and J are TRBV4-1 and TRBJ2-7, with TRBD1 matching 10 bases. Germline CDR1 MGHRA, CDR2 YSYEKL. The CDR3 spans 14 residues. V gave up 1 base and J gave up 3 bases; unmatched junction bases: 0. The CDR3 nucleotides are TGCGCCAGCAGCCAAGGGGACAGGGGCTACGAGCAGTACTTC. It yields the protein CASSQGDRGYEQYF.

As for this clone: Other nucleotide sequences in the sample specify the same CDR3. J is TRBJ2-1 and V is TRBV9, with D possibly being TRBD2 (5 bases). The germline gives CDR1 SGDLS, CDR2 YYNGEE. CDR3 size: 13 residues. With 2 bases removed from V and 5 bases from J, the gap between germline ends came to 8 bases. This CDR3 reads CASSVAADNEQFF. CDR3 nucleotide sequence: TGTGCCAGCAGCGTGGCAGCGGACAATGAGCAGTTCTTC.

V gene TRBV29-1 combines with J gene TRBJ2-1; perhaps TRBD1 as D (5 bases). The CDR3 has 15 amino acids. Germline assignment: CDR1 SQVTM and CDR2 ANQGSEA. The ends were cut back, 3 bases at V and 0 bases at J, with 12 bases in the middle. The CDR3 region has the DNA TGCAGCGTTGAGGCCCAGGGCAACTCCTACAATGAGCAGTTCTTC. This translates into CSVEAQGNSYNEQFF.

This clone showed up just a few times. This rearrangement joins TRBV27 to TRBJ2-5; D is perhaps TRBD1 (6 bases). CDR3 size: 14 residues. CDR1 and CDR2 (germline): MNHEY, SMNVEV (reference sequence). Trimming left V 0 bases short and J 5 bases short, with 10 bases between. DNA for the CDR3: TGTGCCAGCAGTTTATCAGGCAGGGGCGAGACCCAGTACTTC. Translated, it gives CASSLSGRGETQYF.

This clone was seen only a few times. The CDR3 DNA reads as TGTGCCAGCTCAGTTTACGGGATGTACCAAGAGACCCAGTACTTC. Protein product: CASSVYGMYQETQYF. The chain uses TRBV18 and TRBJ2-5, with D maybe TRBD2 (5 bases). The CDR3 length is 15 residues. Trimming shortened V by 5 bases and J by 0 bases, and 13 bases separated the two germline ends. Per the germline V gene, CDR1 is KGHSH and CDR2 is LQKENI.

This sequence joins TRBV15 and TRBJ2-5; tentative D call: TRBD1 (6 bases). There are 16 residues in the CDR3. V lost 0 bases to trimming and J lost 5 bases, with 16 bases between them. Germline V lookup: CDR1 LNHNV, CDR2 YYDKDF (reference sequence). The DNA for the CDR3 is TGTGCCACCAGCAGAGAAGTAAACAGGGTAGGGGAGACCCAGTACTTC. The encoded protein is CATSREVNRVGETQYF. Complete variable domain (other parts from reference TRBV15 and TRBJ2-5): DAMVIQNPRYQVTQFGKPVTLSCSQTLNHNVMYWYQQKSSQAPKLLFHYYDKDFNNEADTPDNFQSRRPNTSFCFLDIRSPGLGDTAMYLCATSREVNRVGETQYFGPGTRLLVL.

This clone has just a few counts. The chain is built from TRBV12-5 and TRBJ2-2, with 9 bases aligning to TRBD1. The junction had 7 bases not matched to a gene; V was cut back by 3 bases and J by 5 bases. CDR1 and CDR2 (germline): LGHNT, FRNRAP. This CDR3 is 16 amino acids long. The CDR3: CASGFSPGQGTGELFF. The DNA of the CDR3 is TGTGCTAGTGGTTTTTCACCGGGACAGGGAACCGGGGAGCTGTTTTTT.

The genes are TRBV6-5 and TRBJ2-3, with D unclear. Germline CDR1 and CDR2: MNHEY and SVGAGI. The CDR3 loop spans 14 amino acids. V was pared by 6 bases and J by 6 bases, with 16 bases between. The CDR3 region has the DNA TGTGCCAGCAGGAAAGGGATACTAAAGGATACGCAGTATTTT. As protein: CASRKGILKDTQYF.

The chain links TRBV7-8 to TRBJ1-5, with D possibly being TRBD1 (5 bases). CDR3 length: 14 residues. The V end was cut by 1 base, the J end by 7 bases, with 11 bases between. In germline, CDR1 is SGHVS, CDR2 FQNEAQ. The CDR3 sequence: CASSLVTGYQPQHF. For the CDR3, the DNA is TGTGCCAGCAGCTTAGTAACAGGTTACCAGCCCCAGCATTTT.

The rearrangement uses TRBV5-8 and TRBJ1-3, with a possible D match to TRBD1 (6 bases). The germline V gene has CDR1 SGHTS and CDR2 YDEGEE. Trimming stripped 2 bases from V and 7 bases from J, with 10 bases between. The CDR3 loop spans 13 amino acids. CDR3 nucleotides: TGTGCCAGCAGCTTCTACAGGGTTAACACCATATATTTT. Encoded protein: CASSFYRVNTIYF. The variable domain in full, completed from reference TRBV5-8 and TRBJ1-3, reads EAGVTQSPTHLIKTRGQQATLRCSPISGHTSVYWYQQALGLGLQFLLWYDEGEERNRGNFPPRFSGRQFPNYSSELNVNALELEDSALYLCASSFYRVNTIYFGEGSWLTVV.

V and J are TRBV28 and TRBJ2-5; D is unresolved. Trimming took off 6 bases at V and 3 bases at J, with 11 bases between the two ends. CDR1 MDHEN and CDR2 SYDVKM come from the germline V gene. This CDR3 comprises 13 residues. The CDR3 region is CASSINGEETQYF. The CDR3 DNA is TGTGCCAGCAGCATTAATGGGGAAGAGACCCAGTACTTC. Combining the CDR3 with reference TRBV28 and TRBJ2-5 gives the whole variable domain DVKVTQSSRYLVKRTGEKVFLECVQDMDHENMFWYRQDPGLGLRLIYFSYDVKMKEKGDIPEGYSVSREKKERFSLILESASTNQTSMYLCASSINGEETQYFGPGTRLLVL.